Following are 15 T cell receptor beta chains from one sample sequenced in a study of beta chain features in type 1 diabetes. Sequencing targeted expressed TCRB transcripts, as all isolated RNA had been reverse transcribed. Profiled with immunoSEQ multiplex PCR; TCRdb holds only in-frame clones, not every one. The top ten clones hold about 0.045% of a sample with around 500,000 clones, 11% of them seen once. Sequencing was performed on naive CD4+ T cells from blood. Receptors were obtained from a woman between 18 and 29 years old in good health.

This clone has a handful of counts. The chain recombines TRBV7-2 with TRBJ2-1; perhaps TRBD1 as D (6 bases). CDR3 length: 15 residues. From germline, CDR1 is SGHTA and CDR2 FQGNSA. V was pared by 0 bases and J by 6 bases, with 12 bases between. CDR3 region: CASSLAGARRNEQFF. The CDR3 bases are TGTGCCAGCAGCTTAGCGGGGGCCCGACGCAATGAGCAGTTCTTC. The variable domain in full, completed from reference TRBV7-2 and TRBJ2-1, reads GAGVSQSPSNKVTEKGKDVELRCDPISGHTALYWYRQSLGQGLEFLIYFQGNSAPDKSGLPSDRFSAERTGGSVSTLTIQRTQQEDSAVYLCASSLAGARRNEQFFGPGTRLTVL.

The V call is TRBV5-8, the J call TRBJ1-2; D is undetermined. Germline V gives CDR1 SGHTS, CDR2 YDEGEE. CDR3 size: 13 residues. The V gene lost 1 base and the J gene lost 3 bases, with 7 bases spanning the gap. The CDR3 DNA reads as TGTGCCAGCAGCTTGAAGGCGTACTATGGCTACACCTTC. Residues: CASSLKAYYGYTF.

The V and J genes are TRBV11-1 and TRBJ2-1; the D gene is possibly TRBD1 (6 bases). V gave up 2 bases and J gave up 7 bases, with 9 bases separating them. The CDR3 runs 13 residues. The germline gives CDR1 SGHAT, CDR2 FQDESV (reference sequence). The CDR3 is CASSLTGWNEQFF. The CDR3 DNA is TGTGCCAGCAGCTTAACAGGGTGGAATGAGCAGTTCTTC.

The chain uses TRBV7-9 and TRBJ1-2; perhaps TRBD1 as D (5 bases). Germline-derived CDR1 and CDR2 are SEHNR and FQNEAQ (reference sequence). This CDR3 spans 14 amino acids. Trimming removed 0 bases at V and 4 bases at J, with 9 bases between. The CDR3 loop is CASSLAGGAYGYTF. CDR3 coding DNA: TGTGCCAGCAGCTTAGCCGGGGGTGCCTATGGCTACACCTTC.

This clone came up a few times. The chain recombines TRBV4-2 with TRBJ2-4, with D possibly being TRBD1 (5 bases). The CDR3 contains 17 residues. The V and J ends lost 0 bases and 0 bases respectively, with 12 bases between them. CDR1 is LGHNA and CDR2 is YNFKEQ in the germline V gene. The CDR3 coding sequence is TGTGCCAGCAGCCAAGATTTCTCCCAGGGAGCCAAAAACATTCAGTACTTC. As protein: CASSQDFSQGAKNIQYF.

This clone was counted between two and nine times. The chain has TRBV29-1 and TRBJ2-3; TRBD2 aligns across 13 bases. The germline CDR1 and CDR2 sequences are SQVTM and ANQGSEA. The J segment lost 5 bases and the V segment lost 7 bases, leaving 9 bases of the junction unmatched. The CDR3 loop spans 15 amino acids. The CDR3 DNA sequence: TGCAGCGCTGGGACTAGCGGGAATCTAAGAGATACGCAGTATTTT. Its protein product is CSAGTSGNLRDTQYF.

This rearrangement joins TRBV29-1 to TRBJ2-3; weak D call: TRBD2 (5 bases). This CDR3 is built from 14 residues. V dropped 4 bases and J dropped 1 base, with 12 bases sitting between them. Germline CDR1 and CDR2: SQVTM and ANQGSEA. CDR3 nucleotide sequence: TGCAGCGTTGTGCAGCGGCAGGGCACAGATACGCAGTATTTT. This sequence encodes CSVVQRQGTDTQYF.

The chain joins TRBV21-1 to TRBJ2-7; TRBD1 is the table's D call and was not checked against the DNA. TRBV21-1 is designated a pseudogene. CDR3 length equals 16 residues. Here the CDR3 reads CASSKGGQGYSYEQYV. CDR3 bases: TGTGCCAGCAGCAAAGGGGGACAGGGGTACTCCTACGAGCAGTACGTC.

V gene TRBV11-2 combines with J gene TRBJ2-3; D not resolved. The CDR3 spans 17 residues. CDR1 is SGHAT and CDR2 is FQNNGV in the germline V gene. Trimming took off 5 bases at V and 0 bases at J, with 18 bases between the two ends. As DNA, the CDR3 is TGTGCCAGCAGCCCAAGCTGGGGTTTCAGTAGCACAGATACGCAGTATTTT. Translated, it gives CASSPSWGFSSTDTQYF.

V and J are TRBV18 and TRBJ2-5; TRBD1 matches 8 bases. The CDR3 consists of 14 residues. V trimming: 3 bases; J trimming: 7 bases; junction bases outside the gene matches: 7. Germline CDR1 KGHSH, CDR2 LQKENI. CDR3 sequence reads: CASSPGQEQGTQYF. The CDR3 DNA reads TGTGCCAGCTCACCGGGACAGGAGCAGGGGACCCAGTACTTC.

In this sample, this clone turned up a few times. The rearrangement links TRBV9 to TRBJ1-3, with D uncertain. V lost 5 bases, J lost 2 bases, and 8 bases lay in between. This CDR3 spans 13 amino acids. Germline V gene data show CDR1 as SGDLS and CDR2 as YYNGEE. CDR3 DNA: TGTGCCAGCAGGAGGGCCCCTGGAAACACCATATATTTT. Its protein is CASRRAPGNTIYF.

The genes are TRBV10-3 and TRBJ1-2; the D is unclear. V was pared by 7 bases and J by 3 bases, with 12 bases between. The CDR3 contains 13 residues. The germline CDR1 and CDR2 sequences are ENHRY and SYGVKD. CDR3 in amino acids: CAIKREVYYGYTF. CDR3 coding DNA: TGTGCCATCAAACGGGAGGTATACTATGGCTACACCTTC.

This clone has only a few counts. The rearrangement uses TRBV29-1 and TRBJ1-3; D remains unclear. Trimming removed 3 bases at V and 9 bases at J, with 12 bases between. The V gene's germline CDR1 is SQVTM and CDR2 ANQGSEA. The CDR3 has 12 residues. DNA for the CDR3: TGCAGCGTTGATTCCGTGGTCGGCACCATATATTTT. This translates into CSVDSVVGTIYF.

This clone has only one observation. The chain employs TRBV19 and TRBJ1-2; possible D gene TRBD1, 6 bases. Deletions cut 5 bases from V and 4 bases from J, with 17 bases between. The germline V gene has CDR1 LNHDA and CDR2 SQIVND (reference sequence). There are 15 residues in the CDR3. Written as DNA, the CDR3 is TGTGCCAGTAGTGATACAGGGAAGGGTGGCTATGGCTACACCTTC. As protein: CASSDTGKGGYGYTF.

The chain links TRBV5-4 to TRBJ1-5, with 8 bases lining up with TRBD1. Germline assignment: CDR1 SGHNT and CDR2 YYREEE (reference sequence). The CDR3 is 15 amino acids. V trimming: 1 base; J trimming: 4 bases; junction bases outside the gene matches: 4. CDR3 sequence reads: CASSLSGTGNQPQHF. CDR3 nucleotides: TGTGCCAGCAGCTTGTCCGGGACAGGAAATCAGCCCCAGCATTTT.